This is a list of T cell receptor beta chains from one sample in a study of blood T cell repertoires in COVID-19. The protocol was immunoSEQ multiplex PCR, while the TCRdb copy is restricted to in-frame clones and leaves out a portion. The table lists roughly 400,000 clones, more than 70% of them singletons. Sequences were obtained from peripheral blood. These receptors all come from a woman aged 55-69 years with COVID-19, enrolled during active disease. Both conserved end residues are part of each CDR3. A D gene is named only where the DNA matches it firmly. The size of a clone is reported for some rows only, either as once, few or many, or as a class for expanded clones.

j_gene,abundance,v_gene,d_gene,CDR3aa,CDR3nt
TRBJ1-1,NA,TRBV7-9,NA,CASSLVAPAAEAFF,TGTGCCAGCAGCTTAGTAGCCCCTGCGGCTGAAGCTTTCTTT
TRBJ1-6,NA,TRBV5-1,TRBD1,CASRTGTVNSPLHF,TGCGCCAGCAGAACCGGGACAGTTAATTCACCCCTCCACTTT
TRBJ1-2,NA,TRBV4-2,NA,CASSQVGGPGYTF,TGTGCCAGCAGCCAAGTTGGGGGCCCCGGCTACACCTTC
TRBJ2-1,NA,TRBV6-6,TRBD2,CASSLEGGLAVSYNEQFF,TGTGCCAGCAGTCTTGAGGGAGGACTAGCGGTTAGTTACAATGAGCAGTTCTTC
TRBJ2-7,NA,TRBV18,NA,CASSPDSEEQYF,TGTGCCAGCTCACCGGACAGTGAAGAGCAGTACTTC
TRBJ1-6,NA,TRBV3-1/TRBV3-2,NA,CASRATGEYSPLHF,TGTGCCAGCAGGGCCACTGGGGAGTATTCACCCCTCCACTTT
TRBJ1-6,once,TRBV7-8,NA,CASSLSGDNSPLHF,TGTGCCAGCAGCTTATCAGGGGATAATTCACCCCTCCACTTT
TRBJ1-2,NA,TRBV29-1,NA,CSVEQADDDGYTF,TGCAGCGTTGAACAGGCAGACGACGATGGCTACACCTTC
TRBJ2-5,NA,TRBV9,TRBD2,CASSAGLAGDQETQYF,TGTGCCAGCAGCGCGGGACTAGCGGGGGACCAAGAGACCCAGTACTTC
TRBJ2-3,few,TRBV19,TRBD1,CASTQTGGTDTQYF,TGTGCCAGTACCCAGACAGGGGGCACAGATACGCAGTATTTT
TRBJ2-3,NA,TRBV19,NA,CASSISWTSDTQYF,TGTGCCAGTAGTATTTCTTGGACTTCAGATACGCAGTATTTT
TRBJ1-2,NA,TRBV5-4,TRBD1,CASSQRDRVGYTF,TGTGCCAGCAGCCAAAGAGACAGGGTAGGCTACACCTTC
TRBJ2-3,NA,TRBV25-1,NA,CASRPTGPLNTQYF,TGTGCCAGCCGACCGACAGGTCCGCTCAATACGCAGTATTTT
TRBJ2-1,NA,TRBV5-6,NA,CASSRPLAGVRNEQFF,TGTGCCAGCAGCCGCCCCCTAGCTGGGGTACGAAATGAGCAGTTCTTC
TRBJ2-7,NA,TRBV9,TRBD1,CASSGGRDRGYEQYF,TGTGCCAGCAGCGGGGGCCGGGACAGGGGGTACGAGCAGTACTTC
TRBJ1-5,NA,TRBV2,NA,CASSEGGNQPQHF,TGTGCCAGCAGTGAGGGGGGAAATCAGCCCCAGCATTTT
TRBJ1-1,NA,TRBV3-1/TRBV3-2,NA,CASSPQGGTEAFF,TGTGCCAGCAGCCCCCAGGGAGGCACTGAAGCTTTCTTT